A selection of T cell receptor beta chains follows, all from one sample in a study of blood T cell repertoires in COVID-19. The repertoire was sequenced with immunoSEQ multiplex PCR; TCRdb's copy has only in-frame clones and lacks some. Of 400,000 to 450,000 clones listed, 89% are singletons. Sequenced: peripheral blood. The source is a woman aged 40-49 years with COVID-19, enrolled during active disease. Both conserved end residues are part of each CDR3. D genes are given only for firm matches.

D gene: TRBD1
V gene: TRBV5-5
CDR3 protein: CASSFPGQVVGVTNEKLFF

D gene: TRBD2
V gene: TRBV5-4
CDR3 protein: CASSSDLAGQETQYF

D gene: -
V gene: TRBV19
CDR3 protein: CASSIPRRTGKLFF

D gene: -
V gene: TRBV7-2
CDR3 protein: CASSLEGKGPHSNQPQHF

D gene: TRBD1
V gene: TRBV15
CDR3 protein: CATSRRTGFYEQYF

D gene: -
V gene: TRBV28
CDR3 protein: CASSLPRASYNEQFF

D gene: -
V gene: TRBV5-1
CDR3 protein: CASSFPTGSDTEAFF

D gene: TRBD1
V gene: TRBV11-2
CDR3 protein: CASSRQGTGTDTQYF

D gene: -
V gene: TRBV18
CDR3 protein: CASSALADYGYTF

D gene: -
V gene: TRBV2
CDR3 protein: CASSGLSGANVLTF

D gene: TRBD1
V gene: TRBV5-4
CDR3 protein: CASSLVHTGASSYEQYF

D gene: -
V gene: TRBV29-1
CDR3 protein: CSVGQVTNTEAFF

D gene: -
V gene: TRBV5-4
CDR3 protein: CASSLAVGAGTGELFF

D gene: -
V gene: TRBV2
CDR3 protein: CASSESRWGRDEQYF

D gene: TRBD2
V gene: TRBV11-2
CDR3 protein: CASSLAGTSTDTQYF

D gene: TRBD1
V gene: TRBV2
CDR3 protein: CASSGDRGTEAFF

D gene: -
V gene: TRBV18
CDR3 protein: CASSPSAGELFF

D gene: TRBD2
V gene: TRBV3-1/TRBV3-2
CDR3 protein: CASSPGLASQETQYF

D gene: -
V gene: TRBV2
CDR3 protein: CASSENRGLYYGYTF

D gene: -
V gene: TRBV28
CDR3 protein: CASSLGQFTDTQYF

D gene: -
V gene: TRBV10-3
CDR3 protein: CAIRTRGQNTEAFF

D gene: -
V gene: TRBV12-3/TRBV12-4
CDR3 protein: CASSQQETQYF

D gene: -
V gene: TRBV11-2
CDR3 protein: CASSLVSPTEAFF

D gene: TRBD1
V gene: TRBV20-1
CDR3 protein: CSAKDRVGAFF

D gene: TRBD1
V gene: TRBV6-2/TRBV6-3
CDR3 protein: CASSYPGGAPSNEQFF

D gene: TRBD1
V gene: TRBV7-8
CDR3 protein: CASSLRPGGNYGYTF

D gene: TRBD1
V gene: TRBV5-1
CDR3 protein: CASSRSDRVETQYF

D gene: TRBD1
V gene: TRBV9
CDR3 protein: CASSVAMLTGEPGNTEAFF

D gene: -
V gene: TRBV28
CDR3 protein: CASSFLDRTKYGYTF

D gene: -
V gene: TRBV29-1
CDR3 protein: CSVGDTGGSETQYF

D gene: -
V gene: TRBV18
CDR3 protein: CASSSQGGYNSPLHF

D gene: -
V gene: TRBV5-1
CDR3 protein: CASKDTGGYYEQYF

D gene: TRBD1
V gene: TRBV27
CDR3 protein: CASSSPGTGGMNEQFF

D gene: TRBD1
V gene: TRBV28
CDR3 protein: CASIDVGQGANYGYTF

D gene: -
V gene: TRBV9
CDR3 protein: CASSPHTVVAPYEQYF

D gene: TRBD1
V gene: TRBV19
CDR3 protein: CASTRQGWNQPQHF

D gene: -
V gene: TRBV5-1
CDR3 protein: CASSLGHVANYEQYF

D gene: TRBD1
V gene: TRBV7-2
CDR3 protein: CASSPRQGAPYEQYF

D gene: -
V gene: TRBV7-9
CDR3 protein: CASSLNLGQGRSNTGELFF

D gene: -
V gene: TRBV23-1
CDR3 protein: CASSHGIPNTGELFF

D gene: TRBD1
V gene: TRBV5-1
CDR3 protein: CASSLSGTGSGYTF

D gene: -
V gene: TRBV9
CDR3 protein: CASSVGLQGLGDTEAFF

D gene: TRBD2
V gene: TRBV6-6
CDR3 protein: CASSRSAGGDAGELFF

D gene: TRBD1
V gene: TRBV28
CDR3 protein: CASSTIGGQGFANYGYTF

D gene: TRBD1
V gene: TRBV30
CDR3 protein: CACWTGRNQPQHF

D gene: TRBD2
V gene: TRBV12-5
CDR3 protein: CASSWGLAGAETGELFF

D gene: TRBD1
V gene: TRBV6-5
CDR3 protein: CASRLGQQNQPQHF

D gene: -
V gene: TRBV6-5
CDR3 protein: CASRERLMNTEAFF

D gene: -
V gene: TRBV5-1
CDR3 protein: CASSSVLRDSPLHF

D gene: TRBD1
V gene: TRBV28
CDR3 protein: CASSSTGEGVYTEAFF

D gene: TRBD1
V gene: TRBV15
CDR3 protein: CATSRDPGQGETQYF

D gene: TRBD1
V gene: TRBV5-1
CDR3 protein: CASSLGYRGANTEAFF

D gene: TRBD2
V gene: TRBV10-3
CDR3 protein: CAISESVTSGYYEQYF

D gene: TRBD2
V gene: TRBV28
CDR3 protein: CASSLTLAGEQYF